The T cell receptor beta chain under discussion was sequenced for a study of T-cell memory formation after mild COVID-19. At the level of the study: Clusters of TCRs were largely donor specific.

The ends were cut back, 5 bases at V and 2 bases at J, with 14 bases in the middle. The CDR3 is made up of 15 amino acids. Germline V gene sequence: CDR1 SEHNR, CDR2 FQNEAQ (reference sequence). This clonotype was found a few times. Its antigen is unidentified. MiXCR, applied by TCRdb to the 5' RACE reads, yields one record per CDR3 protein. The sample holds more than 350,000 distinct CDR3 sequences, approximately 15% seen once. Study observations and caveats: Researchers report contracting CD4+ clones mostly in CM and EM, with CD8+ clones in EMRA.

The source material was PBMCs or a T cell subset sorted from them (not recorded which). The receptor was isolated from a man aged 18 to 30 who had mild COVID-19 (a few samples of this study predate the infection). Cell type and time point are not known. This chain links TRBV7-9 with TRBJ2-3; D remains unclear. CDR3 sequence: CASSRTHIDTDTQYF. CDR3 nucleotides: TGTGCCAGCAGCCGGACCCACATAGACACAGATACGCAGTATTTT.